These T cell receptor beta chains were read from a single sample in a study of T cell responses to AZD1222 COVID-19 vaccine. Generated by immunoSEQ multiplex PCR, the TCRdb table keeps only in-frame clones and is missing some. The sample contains around 150,000 clones, approximately 91% of which appear only once. The specimen was peripheral blood, collected 28 days after the second AZD1222 dose. The receptors here all came from an adult who received the AZD1222 COVID-19 vaccine. CDR3s include the opening cysteine and the closing phenylalanine or tryptophan. The D gene is left open where the match is weak. Where a row states a size, it is once, few, many or the class of an expanded clone; other rows omit it.

CDR3 DNA	CDR3 protein	clone size	J gene	D gene	V gene
TGTGCCAGCAGCTTAGGGGGTGCTCTCTCCTCTAACTTCTTT	CASSLGGALSSNFF	.	TRBJ1-1	.	TRBV11-2
TGTGCCACGGGGGTAACAGGGCCCCACTCTGGAAACACCATATATTTT	CATGVTGPHSGNTIYF	.	TRBJ1-3	.	TRBV7-9
TGTGCCAGCATCACCAAGAGAGACAGGCTCCCTAATTCACCCCTCCACTTT	CASITKRDRLPNSPLHF	.	TRBJ1-6	.	TRBV11-3
TGTGCCAGCAGTTATCGTGGCGTTCCGAACACTGAAGCTTTCTTT	CASSYRGVPNTEAFF	.	TRBJ1-1	.	TRBV6-5
TGTGCCAGGGGACAGCCAAAAAACATTCAGTACTTC	CARGQPKNIQYF	.	TRBJ2-4	TRBD1	TRBV18
TGTGCCAGCAGCCCCTTAGGGGGACTGAACACTGAAGCTTTCTTT	CASSPLGGLNTEAFF	few	TRBJ1-1	.	TRBV7-8
TGTGCCAGCAGTCAACTCGGGAACACTGAAGCTTTCTTT	CASSQLGNTEAFF	.	TRBJ1-1	.	TRBV12-3/TRBV12-4
TGCAGCGTCCAGGGACAGGGTAAGCCTGCCACCTTC	CSVQGQGKPATF	.	TRBJ1-2	TRBD1	TRBV29-1
TGTGCCAGCAGCGTAGACGGACAGAAGAACACTGAAGCTTTCTTT	CASSVDGQKNTEAFF	once	TRBJ1-1	.	TRBV9
TGTGCCAGCAGTTTACTAGGGGACCTTACGAACACTGAAGCTTTCTTT	CASSLLGDLTNTEAFF	.	TRBJ1-1	.	TRBV27
TGTGCCAGCTCAGCCCAGGGGACTGGAAACACCATATATTTT	CASSAQGTGNTIYF	.	TRBJ1-3	.	TRBV18
TGTGCCAGCAGGGAGACAGGTCACTACGAGCAGTACTTC	CASRETGHYEQYF	.	TRBJ2-7	.	TRBV2
TGTGCCAGCTCACCAACTGGACGAGTGAACACCGGGGAGCTGTTTTTT	CASSPTGRVNTGELFF	.	TRBJ2-2	.	TRBV18
TGTGCCAGCAGCGCAGGGAAGAACACTGAAGCTTTCTTT	CASSAGKNTEAFF	.	TRBJ1-1	.	TRBV9
TGTGCCAGCAGTAGAACAGGGGAGTGGGAGGCTTTCTTT	CASSRTGEWEAFF	.	TRBJ1-1	TRBD1	TRBV6-5
TGTGCCAGCAGTCCGACAGGGGGCGCCTATGGCTACACCTTC	CASSPTGGAYGYTF	once	TRBJ1-2	TRBD1	TRBV27
TGTGCCAGCAGTAAACCGGGAGTTGGCACTGAAGCTTTCTTT	CASSKPGVGTEAFF	.	TRBJ1-1	.	TRBV6-2/TRBV6-3
TGTGCCAGCAGCTTGGAGGGCAGTATGAACTATGGCTACACCTTC	CASSLEGSMNYGYTF	.	TRBJ1-2	.	TRBV11-2
TGTGCCAGCAGCTTCAGGGTAGGCACCGGGGAGCTGTTTTTT	CASSFRVGTGELFF	once	TRBJ2-2	.	TRBV11-2
TGTGCCAGCAGTGGCCAGTCGAATGGCTACACCTTC	CASSGQSNGYTF	.	TRBJ1-2	.	TRBV2
TGTGCCAGCAGTTCCCAGGGGTTTGAAGCTTTCTTT	CASSSQGFEAFF	.	TRBJ1-1	.	TRBV6-6
TGTGCCAGCAGGTTGACTAGCGGGGGCCTCACAGATACGCAGTATTTT	CASRLTSGGLTDTQYF	.	TRBJ2-3	TRBD2	TRBV2
TGTGCCATCAGTGGTGGGGCAGGGAGTAACACTGAAGCTTTCTTT	CAISGGAGSNTEAFF	.	TRBJ1-1	.	TRBV10-3
TGCAGTGCTACTGACAGGGAAACTCAGCCCCAGCATTTT	CSATDRETQPQHF	.	TRBJ1-5	TRBD1	TRBV20-1
TGTGCCAGTACCCACGGGACTAGCGGGCAAGAGACCCAGTACTTC	CASTHGTSGQETQYF	.	TRBJ2-5	TRBD2	TRBV19
TGTGCCAGCATACGGGAAAAGGCTGGGGCCAACGTCCTGACTTTC	CASIREKAGANVLTF	.	TRBJ2-6	.	TRBV2
TGTGCCAGCTATACCCAGGGAGGGAATTCACCCCTCCACTTT	CASYTQGGNSPLHF	.	TRBJ1-6	.	TRBV2
TGCGCCAGCAGCCAAGATATAGCAGGGGAAAATCAGCCCCAGCATTTT	CASSQDIAGENQPQHF	.	TRBJ1-5	.	TRBV4-1
TGCAGCGTTGGGGCCAACCGAAACACTGAAGCTTTCTTT	CSVGANRNTEAFF	.	TRBJ1-1	.	TRBV29-1
TGCGCCAGCAGCCAAGTACGAGGGGGCAAGGCTGAAGCTTTCTTT	CASSQVRGGKAEAFF	once	TRBJ1-1	TRBD1	TRBV4-1
TGCGCCAGCAGCCGCGGTTCGAACACTGAAGCTTTCTTT	CASSRGSNTEAFF	.	TRBJ1-1	.	TRBV5-1
TGTGCCAGCAGCCCCCCAAGGGCGGGGTGGGACACTGAAGCTTTCTTT	CASSPPRAGWDTEAFF	.	TRBJ1-1	.	TRBV4-2
TGTGCCTGGAGCGGACAGGGGACTCAGCCCCAGCATTTT	CAWSGQGTQPQHF	.	TRBJ1-5	TRBD1	TRBV30
TGTGCCAGCAGGCCGCGAGGGGGAGGGAATGAAAAACTGTTTTTT	CASRPRGGGNEKLFF	.	TRBJ1-4	.	TRBV5-6
TGCGCCAGCAGCCTCCGACAGGGGGGTAACACCGGGGAGCTGTTTTTT	CASSLRQGGNTGELFF	.	TRBJ2-2	TRBD1	TRBV5-1
TGTGCCAGCAGCCAGGAGCCACACTCTGGAAACACCATATATTTT	CASSQEPHSGNTIYF	.	TRBJ1-3	.	TRBV11-2
TGTGCCAGCAGTTATAACAGGCGAGGGAACACTGAAGCTTTCTTT	CASSYNRRGNTEAFF	.	TRBJ1-1	.	TRBV6-5
TGTGCCAGCAGTTACAGACAGTCTGGGGCCAACGTCCTGACTTTC	CASSYRQSGANVLTF	once	TRBJ2-6	.	TRBV6-5
TGTGCCAGTAGGGAACAGGGGGTCGGTCAGCCCCAGCATTTT	CASREQGVGQPQHF	few	TRBJ1-5	TRBD1	TRBV19
TGTGCCAGCAGCTTAGGACAGGGCATCTACAATGAGCAGTTCTTC	CASSLGQGIYNEQFF	.	TRBJ2-1	TRBD1	TRBV11-3
TGTGCCAGCAGCTTGTACCCCCCGGGCAGGGAAGTTTATGGCTACACCTTC	CASSLYPPGREVYGYTF	.	TRBJ1-2	.	TRBV7-9
TGTGCCACCAGCAGAGGGGACAGCTACGAGCAGTACTTC	CATSRGDSYEQYF	.	TRBJ2-7	TRBD1	TRBV15
TGTGCCAGCAGTGTTTCGGACAGGAACACTGAAGCTTTCTTT	CASSVSDRNTEAFF	.	TRBJ1-1	.	TRBV2